This TCR beta chain was found in a study of circulating CD8 cells and anti-PD-1 response in melanoma. Study results and caveats: A small cohort with few responders supplied the baseline and M1 comparisons. Diversity ranked highest in DNEG and lowest in TIGIT subsets. At M1, fewer than 8% of TRB clonotypes appeared in multiple subsets. Patients included both untreated and previously treated individuals.

Four subsets defined by PD-1 and/or TIGIT were sorted from live CD3+CD8+TCRalphabeta+ cells. This clonotype is medium-sized. No antigen is known for it. TCR libraries were prepared from 15 ng of total RNA with the QIAseq Immune Repertoire TCR panel. TCRdb processed the reads anew with MiXCR; each CDR3 protein has one entry. The table shows 390 or so distinct CDR3 sequences, with roughly 10% occurring only once. This clonotype was obtained from a human donor with melanoma. Sequenced material: CD8+ T cells from PBMCs, taken at baseline or after one month of anti-PD-1 therapy (not recorded which).

The CDR3 sequence is CASLPGGGTGGDTGELFF. For the CDR3, the DNA is TGTGCCAGCCTCCCTGGGGGAGGGACAGGGGGCGACACCGGGGAGCTGTTTTTT. The rearrangement joins TRBV28 to TRBJ2-2, with 12 bases lining up with TRBD1. The CDR3 is 18 amino acids. V gave up 8 bases and J gave up 3 bases; unmatched junction bases: 13. Germline V gene lookup returns CDR1 MDHEN and CDR2 SYDVKM.